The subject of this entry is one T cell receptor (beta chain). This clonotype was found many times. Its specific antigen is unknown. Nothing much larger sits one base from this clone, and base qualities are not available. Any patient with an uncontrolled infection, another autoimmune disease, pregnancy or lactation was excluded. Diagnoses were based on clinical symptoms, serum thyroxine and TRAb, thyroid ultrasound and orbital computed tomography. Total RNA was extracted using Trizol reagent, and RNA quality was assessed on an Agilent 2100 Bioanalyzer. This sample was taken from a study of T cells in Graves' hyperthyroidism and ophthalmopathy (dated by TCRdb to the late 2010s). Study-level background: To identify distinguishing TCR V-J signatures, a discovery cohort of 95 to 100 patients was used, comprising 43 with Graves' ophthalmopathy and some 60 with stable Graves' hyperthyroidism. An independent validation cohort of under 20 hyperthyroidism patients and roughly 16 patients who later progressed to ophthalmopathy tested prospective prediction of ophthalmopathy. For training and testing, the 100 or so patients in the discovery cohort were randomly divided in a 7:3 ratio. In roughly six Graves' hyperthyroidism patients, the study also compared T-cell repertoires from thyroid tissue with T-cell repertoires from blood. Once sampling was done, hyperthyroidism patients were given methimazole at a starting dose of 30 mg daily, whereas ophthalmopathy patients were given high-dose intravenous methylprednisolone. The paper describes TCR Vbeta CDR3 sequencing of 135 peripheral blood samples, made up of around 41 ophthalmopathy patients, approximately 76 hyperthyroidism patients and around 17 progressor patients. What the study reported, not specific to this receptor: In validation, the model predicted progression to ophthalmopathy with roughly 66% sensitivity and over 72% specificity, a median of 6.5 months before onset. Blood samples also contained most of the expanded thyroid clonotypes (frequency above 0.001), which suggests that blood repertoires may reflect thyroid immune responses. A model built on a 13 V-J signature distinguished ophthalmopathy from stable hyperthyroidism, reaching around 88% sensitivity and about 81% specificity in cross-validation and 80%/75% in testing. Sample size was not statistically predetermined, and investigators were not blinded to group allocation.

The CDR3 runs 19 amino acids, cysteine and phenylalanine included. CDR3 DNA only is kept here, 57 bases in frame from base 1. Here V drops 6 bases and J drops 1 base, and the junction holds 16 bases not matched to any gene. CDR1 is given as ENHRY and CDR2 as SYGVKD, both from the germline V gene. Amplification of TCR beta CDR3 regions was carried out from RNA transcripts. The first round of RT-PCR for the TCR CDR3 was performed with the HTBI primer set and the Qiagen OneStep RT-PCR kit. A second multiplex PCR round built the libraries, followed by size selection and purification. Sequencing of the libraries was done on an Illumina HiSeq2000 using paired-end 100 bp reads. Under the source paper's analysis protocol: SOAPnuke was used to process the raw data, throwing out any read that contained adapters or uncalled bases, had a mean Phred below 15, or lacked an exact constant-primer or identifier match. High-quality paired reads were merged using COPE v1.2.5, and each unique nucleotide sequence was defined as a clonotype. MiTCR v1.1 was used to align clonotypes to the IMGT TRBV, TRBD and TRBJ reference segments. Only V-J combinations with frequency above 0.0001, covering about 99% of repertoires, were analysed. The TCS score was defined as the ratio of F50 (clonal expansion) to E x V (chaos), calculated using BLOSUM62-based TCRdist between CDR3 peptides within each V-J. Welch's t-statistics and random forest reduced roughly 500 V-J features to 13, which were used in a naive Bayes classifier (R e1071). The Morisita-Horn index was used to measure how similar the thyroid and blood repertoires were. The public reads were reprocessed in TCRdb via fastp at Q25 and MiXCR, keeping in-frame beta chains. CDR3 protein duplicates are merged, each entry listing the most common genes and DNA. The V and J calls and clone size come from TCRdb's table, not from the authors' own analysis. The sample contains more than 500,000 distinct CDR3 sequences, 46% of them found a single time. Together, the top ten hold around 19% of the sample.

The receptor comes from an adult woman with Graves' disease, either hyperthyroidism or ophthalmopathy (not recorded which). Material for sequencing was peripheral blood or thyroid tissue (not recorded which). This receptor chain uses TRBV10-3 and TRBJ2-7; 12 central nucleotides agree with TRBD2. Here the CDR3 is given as CAISKLPKLAGGGSYEQYF. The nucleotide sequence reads TGTGCCATCAGCAAACTACCAAAACTAGCGGGAGGAGGATCCTACGAGCAGTACTTC.